Listed below are T cell receptor beta chains from one sample, sequenced in a study of naive and memory T cell subsets. TCRdb ran MiXCR on the UMI-ligation and nested PCR reads and lists one entry per CDR3 protein. The repertoire includes about 120,000 distinct CDR3 sequences, roughly 36% of them detected once, and 0.9% sits in the top ten. The sequenced material came from central memory CD4+ T cells from blood. The receptors were gathered from a human donor in good health. The CDR3 runs from the conserved cysteine through the conserved F or W. D genes are given only for firm matches. A row's size may be missing; if present it is once, few, many or a size class.

.	TRBD2	TRBJ2-1	TRBV7-2	CASSLSKLAGAYNEQFF	TGTGCCAGCAGCCTAAGCAAACTAGCGGGAGCCTACAATGAGCAGTTCTTC
.	TRBD2	TRBJ2-5	TRBV7-8	CASSLASGGRAETQYF	TGTGCCAGCAGCTTAGCGAGCGGCGGGAGGGCAGAGACCCAGTACTTC
.	TRBD1	TRBJ1-3	TRBV5-1	CASSMTGATGNTIYF	TGCGCCAGCAGCATGACAGGGGCGACTGGAAACACCATATATTTT
.	.	TRBJ1-5	TRBV6-5	CASRSGPSSGQPQHF	TGTGCCAGCAGGTCCGGGCCCAGTTCTGGGCAGCCCCAGCATTTT
.	TRBD2	TRBJ2-1	TRBV6-5	CASSYRRTSGGGPYNEQFF	TGTGCCAGCAGTTACAGGCGGACTAGCGGGGGCGGGCCCTACAATGAGCAGTTCTTC
many	.	TRBJ2-6	TRBV6-5	CASSYGFVSAGANVLTF	TGTGCCAGCAGTTACGGGTTTGTTAGCGCTGGGGCCAACGTCCTGACTTTC
.	TRBD2	TRBJ2-7	TRBV2	CASSVGLAGIFEQYF	TGTGCCAGCAGTGTTGGACTAGCGGGGATCTTCGAGCAGTACTTC
many	TRBD1	TRBJ2-7	TRBV29-1	CSALRQGAHEQYF	TGCAGCGCTCTTCGACAGGGTGCCCACGAGCAGTACTTC
.	.	TRBJ2-7	TRBV11-2	CASSPHLEAYEQYF	TGTGCCAGCAGCCCCCATCTTGAGGCCTACGAGCAGTACTTC
few	TRBD2	TRBJ2-3	TRBV7-3	CASSPRTSGTDTQYF	TGTGCCAGCAGCCCACGGACTAGCGGCACAGATACGCAGTATTTT
few	.	TRBJ2-1	TRBV25-1	CASSTTSRDEQFF	TGTGCCAGCAGTACCACTTCACGCGATGAGCAGTTCTTC
.	TRBD1	TRBJ1-5	TRBV4-1	CASSQGPGQGGEPQHF	TGCGCCAGCAGCCAGGGTCCGGGACAGGGAGGGGAGCCCCAGCATTTT
few	TRBD2	TRBJ2-1	TRBV20-1	CSAHGTRIEQFF	TGCAGTGCCCACGGGACTAGGATTGAGCAGTTCTTC
.	.	TRBJ2-6	TRBV6-1	CASREGGSGANVLTF	TGTGCCAGCAGGGAGGGGGGCTCTGGGGCCAACGTCCTGACTTTC
.	.	TRBJ2-5	TRBV20-1	CSASTQGQETQYF	TGCAGTGCTAGCACGCAGGGCCAAGAGACCCAGTACTTC
few	.	TRBJ2-3	TRBV29-1	CSVNEGFAGEQDTQYF	TGCAGCGTTAATGAGGGTTTTGCAGGGGAACAAGATACGCAGTATTTT
.	.	TRBJ2-1	TRBV25-1	CASSELGGREQFF	TGTGCCAGCAGTGAATTGGGGGGCCGTGAGCAGTTCTTC
medium-sized	.	TRBJ2-5	TRBV7-6	CASSLLQETQYF	TGTGCCAGCAGCTTACTCCAAGAGACCCAGTACTTC
few	TRBD2	TRBJ2-7	TRBV12-3/TRBV12-4	CASKLTSGTHEQYF	TGTGCCAGCAAGCTGACTAGCGGGACCCACGAGCAGTACTTC
.	.	TRBJ2-7	TRBV6-1	CASGRGVSYEQYF	TGTGCCAGCGGCAGAGGGGTTTCGTACGAGCAGTACTTC
few	.	TRBJ2-5	TRBV7-2	CASSRIPKETQYF	TGTGCCAGCAGCCGCATACCCAAAGAGACCCAGTACTTC
medium-sized	.	TRBJ2-3	TRBV29-1	CSGALLEDTQYF	TGCAGCGGAGCTTTACTTGAAGATACGCAGTATTTT
.	.	TRBJ1-2	TRBV29-1	CSVESLIEGYTF	TGCAGCGTTGAAAGCCTCATTGAGGGCTACACCTTC
.	.	TRBJ1-5	TRBV28	CATWNSGFIQPQHF	TGTGCCACCTGGAATAGTGGGTTTATTCAGCCCCAGCATTTT
.	.	TRBJ2-5	TRBV20-1	CSARVPGAETQYF	TGCAGTGCTAGAGTACCGGGAGCCGAGACCCAGTACTTC
.	.	TRBJ2-3	TRBV4-2	CASSHPSGSTDTQYF	TGTGCCAGCAGCCATCCCAGCGGTAGCACAGATACGCAGTATTTT
few	TRBD2	TRBJ2-1	TRBV9	CASSLPGLAGTNEQFF	TGTGCCAGCAGCTTACCGGGACTAGCGGGGACCAATGAGCAGTTCTTC
.	.	TRBJ1-6	TRBV7-9	CASSPRGYNSPLHF	TGTGCCAGCAGCCCTAGGGGGTACAATTCACCCCTCCACTTT
.	.	TRBJ2-2	TRBV7-2	CASSDGGNTGELFF	TGTGCCAGTAGCGATGGGGGGAACACCGGGGAGCTGTTTTTT
.	.	TRBJ2-1	TRBV14	CASSPPRSSRSYNEQFF	TGTGCCAGCAGCCCCCCTAGGAGCTCGAGGTCCTACAATGAGCAGTTCTTC
.	TRBD2	TRBJ2-1	TRBV3-1	CASSPSPSIAGVRNEQFF	TGTGCCAGCAGCCCAAGCCCGTCAATAGCGGGAGTACGGAATGAGCAGTTCTTC
.	.	TRBJ2-3	TRBV20-1	CSAMGAGIRDTQYF	TGCAGTGCGATGGGGGCGGGAATTAGGGATACGCAGTATTTT
.	TRBD2	TRBJ2-3	TRBV28	CASSFTSGITDTQYF	TGTGCCAGCAGTTTTACTAGCGGGATAACAGATACGCAGTATTTT
few	TRBD1	TRBJ2-1	TRBV7-6	CASSPRTGMLNEQFF	TGTGCCAGCAGCCCCCGGACAGGGATGTTGAATGAGCAGTTCTTC
.	.	TRBJ2-2	TRBV2	CASSGSRRLNTGELFF	TGTGCCAGCAGTGGGTCGCGCAGGTTGAACACCGGGGAGCTGTTTTTT
few	TRBD2	TRBJ2-1	TRBV7-9	CASSLAPASGSDNEQFF	TGTGCCAGCAGCTTAGCCCCGGCTAGCGGGAGTGACAATGAGCAGTTCTTC
.	.	TRBJ2-1	TRBV6-5	CASSYSNEQFF	TGTGCCAGCAGTTACTCGAATGAGCAGTTCTTC
few	.	TRBJ2-1	TRBV6-6	CASTLIPPLIGNEQFF	TGTGCCAGCACCCTCATCCCGCCCCTAATCGGCAATGAGCAGTTCTTC
many	.	TRBJ2-1	TRBV20-1	CSASSALAGINEQFF	TGCAGTGCTAGTAGCGCCCTCGCAGGTATCAATGAGCAGTTCTTC
.	.	TRBJ2-1	TRBV11-2	CASSLAGGGLSYNEQFF	TGTGCCAGCAGCTTAGCAGGTGGCGGACTTTCCTACAATGAGCAGTTCTTC